Given below is one TCR beta chain in context. The data were taken from a study of blood T cells in healthy people across ages. Alongside a J-beta primer mix, a sample-barcoded 5' primer served in a second PCR lasting roughly 6 to 12 cycles. MiXCR was run by TCRdb on the 5' RACE reads, yielding one entry per CDR3 protein. The sample has 750,000 to 850,000 distinct CDR3 sequences, around a quarter seen once. The germline gives CDR1 DFQATT, CDR2 SNEGSKA (reference sequence). V lost 3 bases, J lost 3 bases, and 4 bases stayed unmatched. The CDR3 covers 13 residues. These data were also filed under a second study, of T cells of mothers and their children. From that second work: Every mother produced more than 8 million TCR beta CDR3 reads, whereas every child provided around 3 million. Mother-child pairs who were related displayed a slightly higher overlap than unrelated pairs, a difference that was non-significant.

This sequence originates from a boy aged 5-17 years in good health. Sample: blood. The chain has TRBV20-1 and TRBJ1-2, with TRBD1 matching 7 bases. In DNA, the CDR3 is TGCAGTGCTAGGTTGCAGGGGGACTATGGCTACACCTTC. This codes for CSARLQGDYGYTF.